This T cell receptor (beta chain) was sequenced for a study of PD-1 blockade in classical Hodgkin lymphoma (dated by TCRdb to the early 2020s). A note on the overall study: Nivolumab dosing was 3 mg/kg intravenously every 2 weeks, continuing until either disease progression or unacceptable toxicity. A peripheral blood immune signature of response to PD-1 blockade in classical Hodgkin lymphoma was defined using TCR beta sequencing and CyTOF. Results the study describes overall, beyond this receptor: Lower diversity was seen in patients whose nivolumab began less than 1 year after ASCT, and these patients were left out of later analyses so that immune reconstitution would not confound the results. The study was restricted to a single clinical trial cohort, and the causes of repertoire differences, possibly disease activity or prior therapy, were left undefined. Trial patients with a complete response had baseline diversity similar to that of newly diagnosed patients, while partial responders and progressors had significantly lower diversity. Baseline TCR diversity was reported as lower in newly diagnosed patients than in healthy donors, and lower still in relapsed/refractory patients. A significant rise by C4D1 was seen in CD4+ but not CD8+ TCR diversity (p=0.0027 vs p=0.16), with the rise being most apparent in complete responders (p=0.02).

The sample's time point label is to be understood as: cycle 4 day 1 (C4D1), after less than 7 weeks of nivolumab. Every trial patient had relapsed following autologous stem cell transplantation, and prior brentuximab vedotin exposure was what differed among cohorts A, B and C. The trial cohort comprised 60 or so patients with relapsed/refractory classical Hodgkin lymphoma whose best overall responses were complete response, partial response or progressive disease. Single-agent nivolumab was administered to trial patients in the multi-cohort phase II CheckMate 205 trial. Best overall response was determined by an independent review committee according to the 2007 International Working Group response criteria. Trial PBMCs were collected immediately before nivolumab initiation (C1D1) and during therapy at cycle 2 day 1 and cycle 4 day 1. Peripheral blood was collected in 8 mL Vacutainer Cell Preparation Tubes, from which PBMCs were isolated by centrifugation and then cryopreserved.

Regarding this clone: Its antigen target is currently unknown. Base qualities are not at hand, and no much larger clone is one base apart.

From the germline V gene, CDR1 is LGHNA and CDR2 is YNFKEQ. For this chain, trimming is 7 bases at the V end and 6 bases at the J end, and the number of junction bases without a gene match is 7. The cysteine opens and the phenylalanine closes a CDR3 of 13 amino acids. Only the CDR3 region is kept as DNA, spanning 39 bases read in frame from base 1. The Qiagen DNeasy kit was used to extract genomic DNA both from unsorted PBMCs and from the negatively selected CD4+ and CD8+ fractions. Amplification of TCR beta CDR3 regions was done by immunoSEQ multiplex PCR with primers that anneal to V and J segments. Amplification bias was minimized using a synthetic immune receptor repertoire, and residual bias was removed computationally after sequencing. As for how the authors treated the data: Custom Python scripts were used to quantify repertoire diversity as the Shannon entropy index. The unsorted, CD4+ and CD8+ repertoires were each analyzed separately, with the exception of combined analyses, where CD4+ and CD8+ sequences were merged in silico. Clonal expansion was defined as at least a 2-fold frequency increase after treatment relative to C1D1, with a pseudocount of 0.5 for undetected baseline clones. Clones with 0 or 1 copy at C1D1 were classified as singleton clones, and clones with 2 or more copies were classified as non-singleton clones. Clones expanded in unsorted samples were labelled as CD4+, CD8+ or unknown by matching protein sequences in sorted samples from the same patient. Diversity changes from C1D1 to C4D1 were tested in paired samples using Wilcoxon tests. TCRdb took this table from immuneACCESS and kept in-frame rearrangements with V and J called. Such tables lack part of the clones; where checked against another copy, unresolved V genes explain under half of the gap, and the rest is unexplained. From that table come the V and J calls and clone size; the DNA was used to work out D and trimming. This sample lists roughly 50,000 clones; around 87% were detected once. Together, the top ten hold around 13% of the sample.

This specimen consisted of peripheral blood mononuclear cells (PBMCs), obtained before the fourth cycle of nivolumab. The V and J genes are TRBV4-2 and TRBJ1-2; the junction holds 8 bases that match TRBD1. The TCR originated in a human donor with classical Hodgkin lymphoma. The CDR3 amino acid sequence is: CASTTDREDGYTF. The DNA is as follows: TGTGCCAGCACCACGGACAGGGAGGATGGCTACACCTTC.